Listed below are T cell receptor beta chains from one sample, sequenced in a study of T cell repertoires in cytomegalovirus infection. Antigen specificity for these receptors is unknown. From the reads, TCRdb called clonotypes with MiXCR, one entry per CDR3 protein. The sample shows some 350,000 distinct CDR3 sequences, about 29% of them seen only once. Source: cultured PBMCs, taken from culture after CMV antigen stimulation. The receptors derive from a human donor in good health (CMV status not recorded). Some clones in this sample may be carry-over from other donors' samples. Each CDR3 is given with its conserved first and last residue. The order of the fields is clone size, V gene, J gene, D gene, CDR3 protein, CDR3 DNA. A D gene is named only where the DNA matches it firmly. Size is omitted from some rows. Given values are once, few, many or a class for expanded clones.

abundance: NA
v_gene: TRBV5-1
j_gene: TRBJ2-7
d_gene: NA
CDR3aa: CASSPRTPYEQYF
CDR3nt: TGCGCCAGCAGCCCTAGGACCCCCTACGAGCAGTACTTC

abundance: once
v_gene: TRBV20-1
j_gene: TRBJ2-5
d_gene: NA
CDR3aa: CVFQGGGSGETQYF
CDR3nt: TGCGTCTTTCAGGGGGGCGGGTCCGGAGAGACCCAGTACTTC

abundance: many
v_gene: TRBV7-9
j_gene: TRBJ2-1
d_gene: NA
CDR3aa: CASSPFGDPYNEQFF
CDR3nt: TGTGCCAGCAGCCCTTTTGGGGACCCCTACAATGAGCAGTTCTTC

abundance: NA
v_gene: TRBV7-6
j_gene: TRBJ1-1
d_gene: NA
CDR3aa: CARGNNTEAFF
CDR3nt: TGTGCCCGGGGCAACAACACTGAAGCTTTCTTT

abundance: few
v_gene: TRBV2
j_gene: TRBJ2-1
d_gene: TRBD2
CDR3aa: CASRGQGLAVDEQFF
CDR3nt: TGTGCCAGCAGAGGGCAGGGACTAGCGGTAGATGAGCAGTTCTTC

abundance: few
v_gene: TRBV12-3/TRBV12-4
j_gene: TRBJ2-3
d_gene: NA
CDR3aa: CASSQGLRDTQYF
CDR3nt: TGTGCCAGCAGCCAGGGACTTCGAGATACGCAGTATTTT

abundance: NA
v_gene: TRBV19
j_gene: TRBJ1-5
d_gene: NA
CDR3aa: CASSIDLVQGRAGNQPQHF
CDR3nt: TGTGCCAGTAGTATAGATCTTGTACAGGGAAGGGCAGGCAATCAGCCCCAGCATTTT

abundance: NA
v_gene: TRBV7-9
j_gene: TRBJ1-3
d_gene: NA
CDR3aa: CASSLESPGTGNTIYF
CDR3nt: TGTGCCAGCAGCTTAGAATCCCCAGGGACTGGAAACACCATATATTTT

abundance: few
v_gene: TRBV7-9
j_gene: TRBJ1-1
d_gene: NA
CDR3aa: CASSLAQPEAFF
CDR3nt: TGTGCCAGCAGCTTAGCCCAGCCTGAAGCTTTCTTT

abundance: few
v_gene: TRBV20-1
j_gene: TRBJ2-1
d_gene: TRBD2
CDR3aa: CSARDPLAGVYNEQFF
CDR3nt: TGCAGTGCTAGGGACCCCCTAGCGGGAGTCTACAATGAGCAGTTCTTC

abundance: many
v_gene: TRBV12-3/TRBV12-4
j_gene: TRBJ1-5
d_gene: NA
CDR3aa: CASSFARGNQPQHF
CDR3nt: TGTGCCAGCAGTTTTGCGCGAGGCAATCAGCCCCAGCATTTT

abundance: NA
v_gene: TRBV7-9
j_gene: TRBJ2-5
d_gene: NA
CDR3aa: CASSRGLAVQETQYF
CDR3nt: TGTGCCAGCAGCAGAGGACTCGCTGTACAAGAGACCCAGTACTTC

abundance: NA
v_gene: TRBV15
j_gene: TRBJ2-5
d_gene: NA
CDR3aa: CATSNPAGPRRETQYF
CDR3nt: TGTGCCACCAGCAACCCCGCGGGACCGCGCCGGGAGACCCAGTACTTC

abundance: once
v_gene: TRBV3-1
j_gene: TRBJ2-7
d_gene: NA
CDR3aa: CASSQELGRPTYEQYF
CDR3nt: TGTGCCAGCAGCCAAGAATTGGGTAGGCCTACCTACGAGCAGTACTTC

abundance: many
v_gene: TRBV11-2
j_gene: TRBJ2-5
d_gene: TRBD2
CDR3aa: CASSLRGLAGQETQYF
CDR3nt: TGTGCCAGCAGTTTGAGGGGACTAGCGGGGCAAGAGACCCAGTACTTC

abundance: few
v_gene: TRBV28
j_gene: TRBJ2-7
d_gene: TRBD1
CDR3aa: CASSLEGQYYEQYF
CDR3nt: TGTGCCAGCAGTCTAGAGGGACAGTACTACGAGCAGTACTTC

abundance: NA
v_gene: TRBV4-1
j_gene: TRBJ1-1
d_gene: NA
CDR3aa: CASSQGDLFGRTEAFF
CDR3nt: TGCGCCAGCAGCCAAGGTGACCTATTCGGTCGCACTGAAGCTTTCTTT

abundance: NA
v_gene: TRBV10-3
j_gene: TRBJ1-2
d_gene: NA
CDR3aa: CAITQDGNYGYTF
CDR3nt: TGTGCCATCACTCAGGACGGGAACTATGGCTACACCTTC

abundance: many
v_gene: TRBV20-1
j_gene: TRBJ2-6
d_gene: NA
CDR3aa: CSASKGISGANVLTF
CDR3nt: TGCAGTGCTAGTAAAGGGATCTCTGGGGCCAACGTCCTGACTTTC

abundance: NA
v_gene: TRBV19
j_gene: TRBJ1-3
d_gene: NA
CDR3aa: CATRPGNTIYF
CDR3nt: TGTGCCACCAGACCGGGAAACACCATATATTTT

abundance: NA
v_gene: TRBV5-4
j_gene: TRBJ2-1
d_gene: NA
CDR3aa: CASSPRGPEQFF
CDR3nt: TGTGCCAGCAGCCCTCGGGGGCCTGAGCAGTTCTTC

abundance: NA
v_gene: TRBV7-8
j_gene: TRBJ2-5
d_gene: TRBD2
CDR3aa: CASSFSGTSLETQYF
CDR3nt: TGTGCCAGCAGCTTCTCCGGGACTAGCCTAGAGACCCAGTACTTC

abundance: few
v_gene: TRBV12-3/TRBV12-4
j_gene: TRBJ2-1
d_gene: TRBD2
CDR3aa: CASSPASGAYNEQFF
CDR3nt: TGTGCCAGCAGTCCAGCTAGCGGGGCCTACAATGAGCAGTTCTTC

abundance: NA
v_gene: TRBV7-9
j_gene: TRBJ1-6
d_gene: TRBD1
CDR3aa: CASSLPRDSLHF
CDR3nt: TGTGCCAGCAGCTTGCCCCGGGACAGTCTCCACTTT

abundance: NA
v_gene: TRBV3-1
j_gene: TRBJ1-2
d_gene: NA
CDR3aa: CASSTSGVGYTF
CDR3nt: TGTGCCAGCAGTACCTCCGGGGTTGGCTACACCTTC

abundance: NA
v_gene: TRBV6-2/TRBV6-3
j_gene: TRBJ1-5
d_gene: NA
CDR3aa: CASSYSHIDGPQHF
CDR3nt: TGTGCCAGCAGTTACAGTCATATTGATGGGCCCCAGCATTTT

abundance: NA
v_gene: TRBV2
j_gene: TRBJ2-7
d_gene: TRBD2
CDR3aa: CASSETPLGRGGTYEQYF
CDR3nt: TGTGCCAGCAGTGAAACGCCTCTAGGGCGCGGGGGAACCTACGAGCAGTACTTC

abundance: NA
v_gene: TRBV28
j_gene: TRBJ1-2
d_gene: NA
CDR3aa: CASKATGGPTYGYTF
CDR3nt: TGTGCCAGCAAAGCGACAGGAGGGCCGACCTATGGCTACACCTTC

abundance: NA
v_gene: TRBV20-1
j_gene: TRBJ1-5
d_gene: TRBD1
CDR3aa: CSAEGTAYSNQPQHF
CDR3nt: TGCAGTGCCGAAGGGACAGCCTATAGCAATCAGCCCCAGCATTTT